This T cell receptor (beta chain) comes out of a study of T cells in Graves' hyperthyroidism and ophthalmopathy. Across the whole study: Peripheral blood was obtained at initial diagnosis, preceding any treatment.

The length of the CDR3 is 13 residues. The germline V gene has CDR1 DFQATT and CDR2 SNEGSKA (reference sequence). V was clipped by 5 bases and J by 3 bases; unmatched bases: 6. Exclusion of patients followed from uncontrolled infection, other autoimmune disease, pregnancy or lactation. RNA transcripts served as the template for amplifying TCR beta CDR3 regions. The study used the HTBI primer set for a first-round RT-PCR of the TCR CDR3. MiXCR, applied by TCRdb to the multiplex PCR reads, yields one record per CDR3 protein. Here the sample spans a few hundred thousand distinct CDR3 sequences, roughly 13% being singletons. This clonotype was seen a few times.

The source of this sequence is a woman in her late teens or twenties with Graves' hyperthyroidism. This chain links TRBV20-1 with TRBJ2-7; 8 bases are shared with TRBD1. Source material: blood. The CDR3 DNA reads TGCAGTGCTGAGGACAGGGAGGTCTACGAGCAGTACTTC. This codes for CSAEDREVYEQYF.